A selection of T cell receptor beta chains follows, all from one sample in a study of T cell repertoires in cytomegalovirus infection. Via MiXCR, TCRdb re-called the reads, giving one row per CDR3 protein. The repertoire holds approximately 500,000 distinct CDR3 sequences, with about 15% as singletons. Sequenced material: CD8+ T cells from PBMCs. These receptor sequences come from a human donor in good health (CMV status not recorded). Some clones in this sample may be carry-over from other donors' samples. Each CDR3 is given with its conserved first and last residue. A D gene is named only where the DNA matches it firmly. A clone size is listed for some rows: how often the clone was seen (once, few, many), or a class if it is expanded.

j_gene: TRBJ2-7; v_gene: TRBV12-3/TRBV12-4; d_gene: .; abundance: few; CDR3aa: CASSFRRGVYEQYF; CDR3nt: TGTGCCAGCAGTTTCCGGCGTGGGGTTTACGAGCAGTACTTC
j_gene: TRBJ1-2; v_gene: TRBV6-1; d_gene: .; abundance: few; CDR3aa: CASIPSPGDSNYTF; CDR3nt: TGTGCCTCCATCCCCTCGCCAGGGGATTCAAACTACACCTTC
j_gene: TRBJ2-4; v_gene: TRBV27; d_gene: TRBD2; abundance: few; CDR3aa: CASRRAGGKGAKNIQYF; CDR3nt: TGTGCCAGCAGGCGAGCCGGGGGGAAGGGAGCCAAAAACATTCAGTACTTC
j_gene: TRBJ2-4; v_gene: TRBV27; d_gene: TRBD1; abundance: few; CDR3aa: CASSAGTGGSNIQYF; CDR3nt: TGTGCCAGCAGTGCCGGGACAGGGGGCTCGAACATTCAGTACTTC
j_gene: TRBJ2-7; v_gene: TRBV5-1; d_gene: TRBD1; abundance: few; CDR3aa: CASSWGQGDEQYF; CDR3nt: TGCGCCAGCAGCTGGGGACAGGGTGACGAGCAGTACTTC
j_gene: TRBJ1-5; v_gene: TRBV6-2/TRBV6-3; d_gene: .; abundance: few; CDR3aa: CASSYDTRSKRNQPQHF; CDR3nt: TGTGCCAGCAGTTACGACACCCGCTCTAAACGGAATCAGCCCCAGCATTTT
j_gene: TRBJ1-6; v_gene: TRBV12-3/TRBV12-4; d_gene: TRBD1; abundance: .; CDR3aa: CASRPGQGGGSPLHF; CDR3nt: TGTGCCAGCAGGCCGGGACAGGGTGGCGGTTCACCCCTCCACTTT
j_gene: TRBJ2-7; v_gene: TRBV6-2/TRBV6-3; d_gene: .; abundance: many; CDR3aa: CASSYSNSDRAYEQYF; CDR3nt: TGTGCCAGCAGTTACTCGAACTCCGACAGAGCCTACGAGCAGTACTTC
j_gene: TRBJ1-1; v_gene: TRBV29-1; d_gene: .; abundance: .; CDR3aa: CSGGDARNTEAFF; CDR3nt: TGCAGCGGGGGGGACGCTAGGAACACTGAAGCTTTCTTT
j_gene: TRBJ1-6; v_gene: TRBV11-2; d_gene: .; abundance: .; CDR3aa: CASSLVGTPYNSPLHF; CDR3nt: TGTGCCAGCAGCTTAGTGGGGACCCCATATAATTCACCCCTCCACTTT
j_gene: TRBJ2-2; v_gene: TRBV15; d_gene: .; abundance: few; CDR3aa: CATSRGQGWGGELFF; CDR3nt: TGTGCCACCAGCAGAGGTCAGGGATGGGGCGGGGAGCTGTTTTTT
j_gene: TRBJ2-1; v_gene: TRBV10-3; d_gene: TRBD2; abundance: once; CDR3aa: CAISEGLAGSYSYNEQFF; CDR3nt: TGTGCCATCAGTGAAGGCCTAGCGGGATCGTATTCCTACAATGAGCAGTTCTTC
j_gene: TRBJ2-1; v_gene: TRBV11-2; d_gene: TRBD2; abundance: many; CDR3aa: CASSLHPSGDTYNEQFF; CDR3nt: TGTGCCAGCAGCCTCCACCCCAGCGGGGATACCTACAATGAGCAGTTCTTC
j_gene: TRBJ2-7; v_gene: TRBV10-3; d_gene: .; abundance: many; CDR3aa: CAISENRDVRQYF; CDR3nt: TGTGCCATCAGTGAAAACCGGGACGTCAGGCAGTACTTC
j_gene: TRBJ1-1; v_gene: TRBV7-3; d_gene: TRBD1; abundance: .; CDR3aa: CASSLKGTGIRNTEAFF; CDR3nt: TGTGCCAGCAGCTTAAAGGGGACAGGGATTAGGAACACTGAAGCTTTCTTT
j_gene: TRBJ1-1; v_gene: TRBV6-2/TRBV6-3; d_gene: .; abundance: many; CDR3aa: CASALESYLVEAFF; CDR3nt: TGTGCCAGCGCCCTCGAAAGTTATCTCGTCGAAGCTTTCTTT
j_gene: TRBJ2-2; v_gene: TRBV20-1; d_gene: TRBD1; abundance: .; CDR3aa: CSASPGQGEVGELFF; CDR3nt: TGCAGTGCTAGTCCGGGACAGGGGGAGGTCGGGGAGCTGTTTTTT